The next 16 T cell receptor beta chains were all read from a single sample in a study of regulatory dendritic cells for organ transplantation. Here immunoSEQ multiplex PCR was the method, and the copy in TCRdb shows in-frame clones only, minus some. The table includes 25,000 to 30,000 clones, more than 70% detected once. Sequenced: naive CD8+ T cells from blood. The subset is: CD45RA+ naive T cells. These receptor sequences come from a human donor in good health.

The chain carries TRBV9 and TRBJ2-1, with 12 bases matching TRBD2. Trimming at V came to 6 bases and at J to 6 bases, leaving 7 bases not matched to a gene. CDR1 is SGDLS and CDR2 is YYNGEE in the germline V gene. The CDR3 loop spans 15 amino acids. The CDR3 DNA sequence: TGTGCCAGCACCCCTAGCGGGGGGGCCTTCAATGAGCAGTTCTTC. Translation: CASTPSGGAFNEQFF.

This clone was seen only a few times. The chain joins TRBV6-6 to TRBJ1-2, with 8 nucleotides matching TRBD1. Germline V CDR1 and CDR2: MNHNY, SVGAGI (reference sequence). The ends lost 9 bases at V and 8 bases at J; junction bases unmatched: 11. There are 13 residues in the CDR3. The CDR3 is CASLEPGGEGYTF. The DNA of the CDR3 is TGTGCCAGTCTAGAACCAGGGGGCGAAGGCTACACCTTC.

The chain is built from TRBV9 and TRBJ2-5; 8 bases fit TRBD2. Germline loops: CDR1 SGDLS, CDR2 YYNGEE. V trimming: 4 bases; J trimming: 4 bases; junction bases outside the gene matches: 9. This CDR3 contains 15 residues. The CDR3 DNA reads TGTGCCAGCAGCCCCCAAGCGGGGGAGGGAGAGACCCAGTACTTC. It is translated as CASSPQAGEGETQYF. The variable domain in full, with the rest retrieved from reference TRBV9 and TRBJ2-5, is DSGVTQTPKHLITATGQRVTLRCSPRSGDLSVYWYQQSLDQGLQFLIQYYNGEERAKGNILERFSAQQFPDLHSELNLSSLELGDSALYFCASSPQAGEGETQYFGPGTRLLVL.

The chain links TRBV5-6 to TRBJ2-2, with D unresolved. The CDR3 sequence is 12 residues long. Germline V gene sequence: CDR1 SGHDT, CDR2 YYEEEE. The V end was cut by 4 bases, the J end by 4 bases, with 5 bases between. In DNA, the CDR3 is TGTGCCAGCAGCCCCCGCACCGGGGAGCTGTTTTTT. Residues: CASSPRTGELFF.

The chain links TRBV11-2 to TRBJ1-4; D unresolved. V was cut by 5 bases and J by 7 bases, with 11 bases left in between. This CDR3 has 13 residues. CDR1 and CDR2 (germline): SGHAT, FQNNGV. CDR3 residues: CASSITRVEKLFF. CDR3 coding DNA: TGTGCCAGCAGCATAACCCGAGTTGAAAAACTGTTTTTT.

V usage is TRBV4-3 and J usage is TRBJ2-1, with 7 positions matching TRBD2. V was clipped by 0 bases and J by 9 bases; unmatched bases: 8. The CDR3 is made up of 15 amino acids. The germline V gene encodes CDR1 LGHNA and CDR2 YSLEER. CDR3 in DNA: TGCGCCAGCAGCCAAGATTTGGTGGGGGGGGGTGAGCAGTTCTTC. Protein sequence: CASSQDLVGGGEQFF.

CDR3 sequence: CASSPPGGAYEQYF. The DNA for the CDR3 is TGTGCCAGCAGCCCCCCCGGCGGAGCATACGAGCAGTACTTC. The chain carries TRBV9 and TRBJ2-7; D gene unclear. The V gene lost 4 bases and the J gene lost 4 bases, with 15 bases spanning the gap. Germline-derived CDR1 and CDR2 are SGDLS and YYNGEE. The CDR3 covers 14 residues.

The J gene is TRBJ1-4, the V gene TRBV4-1, with 8 bases aligning to TRBD1. The ends lost 0 bases at V and 7 bases at J; junction bases unmatched: 7. The CDR3 totals 16 residues. Germline assignment: CDR1 MGHRA and CDR2 YSYEKL. The CDR3 loop is CASSQDRTGISEKLFF. The CDR3 nucleotides are TGCGCCAGCAGCCAAGACCGGACAGGGATTAGTGAAAAACTGTTTTTT.

CDR3 coding DNA: TGTGCCAGCAGCTTGGTTCAGGAGGGCCAAGAGACCCAGTACTTC. This translates into CASSLVQEGQETQYF. This sequence joins TRBV5-4 and TRBJ2-5, with D possibly matching TRBD2 (6 bases). Germline V gene sequence: CDR1 SGHNT, CDR2 YYREEE (reference sequence). Deletions cut 0 bases from V and 1 base from J, with 10 bases between. The CDR3 has 15 residues.

The CDR3 here is CASSDRDRAGYGYTF. In nucleotides, the CDR3 is TGTGCCAGCAGTGACCGGGACAGGGCTGGTTATGGCTACACCTTC. V and J are TRBV25-1 and TRBJ1-2, with 9 bases matching TRBD1. Per the germline V gene, CDR1 is MGHDK and CDR2 is SYGVNS. This CDR3 is built from 15 residues. With V trimmed by 3 bases and J by 5 bases, 7 bases remained unmatched.

This sequence joins TRBV27 and TRBJ2-7, with D possibly TRBD1 on 6 matching bases. This CDR3 is built from 14 residues. Per germline, CDR1 MNHEY and CDR2 SMNVEV (reference sequence). V gave up 5 bases and J gave up 1 base, with 12 bases separating them. The CDR3 spells CASSRQVESYEQYF. In DNA form, the CDR3 reads TGTGCCAGCAGTAGACAGGTCGAGTCCTACGAGCAGTACTTC.

The gene calls are TRBV7-9 and TRBJ2-3; 8 bases line up with TRBD1. This CDR3 comprises 14 residues. The V segment lost 5 bases and the J segment 4 bases; nucleotides outside the gene matches: 5. The V gene's germline CDR1 is SEHNR and CDR2 FQNEAQ (reference sequence). CDR3 amino acids: CASSGQGGPDTQYF. The DNA for the CDR3 is TGTGCCAGCAGCGGACAGGGCGGCCCAGATACGCAGTATTTT.

V usage is TRBV29-1 and J usage is TRBJ2-3; TRBD1 aligns across 7 bases. The CDR3 is made up of 17 amino acids. Trimming removed 6 bases from V and 2 bases from J; junction bases left unmatched: 17. The V gene's germline CDR1 is SQVTM and CDR2 ANQGSEA. As DNA, the CDR3 is TGCAGCGTGGACAAGGGCGCCGGGGACAGCTACACAGATACGCAGTATTTT. It is translated as CSVDKGAGDSYTDTQYF.

The chain carries TRBV12-5 and TRBJ1-3; perhaps TRBD1 as D (6 bases). The V and J ends lost 0 bases and 2 bases respectively, with 14 bases between them. The germline V gene encodes CDR1 LGHNT and CDR2 FRNRAP. The CDR3 runs 17 residues. Written as DNA, the CDR3 is TGTGCTAGTGGTTTGGTCCCAGGGGTCACAGCTGGAAACACCATATATTTT. It specifies CASGLVPGVTAGNTIYF.

CDR3 coding DNA: TGTGCCAGCAGTCCATCCTGGGGCAGGTTGAACACTGAAGCTTTCTTT. Translation gives CASSPSWGRLNTEAFF. V gene TRBV27 combines with J gene TRBJ1-1; perhaps TRBD1 as D (5 bases). Germline V gene lookup returns CDR1 MNHEY and CDR2 SMNVEV (reference sequence). V was trimmed by 5 bases and J by 0 bases, leaving 16 bases between them. This CDR3 has 16 residues.

The CDR3, as DNA: TGTGCCAGCAGCTTAGAAGCGACAGATACGCAGTATTTT. This gives the protein CASSLEATDTQYF. The chain employs TRBV7-2 and TRBJ2-3; D ambiguous. Germline V gives CDR1 SGHTA, CDR2 FQGNSA. The CDR3 spans 13 residues. V lost 1 base and J 3 bases, leaving 5 bases between the germline ends.